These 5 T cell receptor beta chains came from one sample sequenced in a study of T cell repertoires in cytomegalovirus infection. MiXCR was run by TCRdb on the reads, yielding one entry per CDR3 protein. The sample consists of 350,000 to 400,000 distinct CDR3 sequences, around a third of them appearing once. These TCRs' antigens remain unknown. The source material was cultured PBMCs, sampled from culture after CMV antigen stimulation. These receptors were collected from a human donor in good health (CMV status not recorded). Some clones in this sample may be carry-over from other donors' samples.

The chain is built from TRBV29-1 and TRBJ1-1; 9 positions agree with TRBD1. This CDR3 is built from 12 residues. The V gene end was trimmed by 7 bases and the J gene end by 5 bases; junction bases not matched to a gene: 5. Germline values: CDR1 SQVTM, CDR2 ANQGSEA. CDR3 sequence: CSAYRGRTEAFF. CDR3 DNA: TGCAGCGCGTACAGGGGGCGGACTGAAGCTTTCTTT. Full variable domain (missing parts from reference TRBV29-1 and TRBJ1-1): SAVISQKPSRDICQRGTSLTIQCQVDSQVTMMFWYRQQPGQSLTLIATANQGSEATYESGFVIDKFPISRPNLTFSTLTVSNMSPEDSSIYLCSAYRGRTEAFFGQGTRLTVV.

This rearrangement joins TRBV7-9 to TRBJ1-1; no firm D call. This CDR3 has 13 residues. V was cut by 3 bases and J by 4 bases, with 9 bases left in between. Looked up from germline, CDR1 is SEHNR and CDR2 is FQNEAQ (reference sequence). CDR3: CASSFTQATEAFF. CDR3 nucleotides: TGTGCCAGCAGCTTCACCCAAGCCACTGAAGCTTTCTTT.

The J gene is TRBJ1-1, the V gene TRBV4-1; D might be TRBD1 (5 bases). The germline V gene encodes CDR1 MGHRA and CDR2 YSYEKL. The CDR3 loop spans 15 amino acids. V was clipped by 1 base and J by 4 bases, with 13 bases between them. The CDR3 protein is CASSQGAGTGTEAFF. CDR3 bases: TGCGCCAGCAGCCAAGGGGCTGGGACTGGCACTGAAGCTTTCTTT.

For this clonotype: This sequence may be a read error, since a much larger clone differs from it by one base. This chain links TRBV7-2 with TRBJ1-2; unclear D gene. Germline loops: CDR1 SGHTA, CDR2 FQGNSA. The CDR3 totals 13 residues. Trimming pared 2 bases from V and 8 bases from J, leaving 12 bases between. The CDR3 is CASSLKNIGGYTF. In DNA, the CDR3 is TGTGCCAGCAGCTTAAAAAATATCGGGGGCTACACCTTC.

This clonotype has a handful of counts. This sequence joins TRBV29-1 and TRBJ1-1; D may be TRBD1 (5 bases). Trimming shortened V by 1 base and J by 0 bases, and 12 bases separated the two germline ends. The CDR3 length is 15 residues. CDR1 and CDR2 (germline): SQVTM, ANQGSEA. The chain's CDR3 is CSVEGQSGMNTEAFF. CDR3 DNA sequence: TGCAGCGTTGAAGGTCAGTCAGGGATGAACACTGAAGCTTTCTTT.